Below, 12 T cell receptor beta chains from the same sample are listed, as sequenced in a study of cytomegalovirus exposure and HLA in healthy donors. The PCR made use of 60 Vbeta and 13 Jbeta primers. The method was immunoSEQ multiplex PCR; TCRdb's version includes in-frame clones alone and lacks a portion of them. The table lists 65,000 to 90,000 clones, 78% of them singletons. The sequenced material came from PBMCs. These TCRs come from a middle-aged woman in good health and CMV-seropositive.

The chain uses TRBV15 and TRBJ1-6; the match to TRBD1 covers 7 bases. CDR3 length equals 16 residues. Germline V gene data show CDR1 as LNHNV and CDR2 as YYDKDF (reference sequence). The ends lost 5 bases at V and 0 bases at J; junction bases unmatched: 4. CDR3 sequence: CATSGDSSSYNSPLHF. In DNA form, the CDR3 reads TGTGCCACCAGCGGGGACAGTAGCTCCTATAATTCACCCCTCCACTTT.

The table lists this clone with a few counts. The chain uses TRBV2 and TRBJ2-7; possible D gene TRBD1, 6 bases. V was clipped by 7 bases and J by 2 bases, with 12 bases between them. Germline CDR1 is SNHLY and CDR2 is FYNNEI. The CDR3 runs 13 residues. CDR3: CASTEGVAYEQYF. CDR3 nucleotide sequence: TGTGCCAGCACCGAGGGGGTTGCCTACGAGCAGTACTTC.

The rearrangement uses TRBV5-1 and TRBJ2-4; 7 bases fit TRBD2. Germline CDR1 SGHRS, CDR2 YFSETQ. There are 13 residues in the CDR3. V lost 7 bases, J lost 9 bases, and 10 bases stayed unmatched. CDR3 sequence reads: CASGEGFAGIQYF. CDR3 nucleotides: TGCGCCAGCGGGGAGGGGTTTGCCGGCATTCAGTACTTC.

The chain couples TRBV4-3 to TRBJ2-3; 9 bases match TRBD1. V was clipped by 2 bases and J by 4 bases; unmatched bases: 7. This CDR3 has 16 residues. The germline V gene encodes CDR1 LGHNA and CDR2 YSLEER. CDR3: CASSQPRQGGADTQYF. The DNA for the CDR3 is TGCGCCAGCAGCCAACCGAGACAGGGGGGCGCAGATACGCAGTATTTT.

This clone was counted between two and nine times. The chain recombines TRBV2 with TRBJ1-5; maybe TRBD1 (6 bases). In germline, CDR1 is SNHLY, CDR2 FYNNEI. This CDR3 spans 14 amino acids. Trimming stripped 4 bases from V and 7 bases from J, with 14 bases between. CDR3 sequence (DNA): TGTGCCAGCAGTGTCGGAGGGGGGGGACAGCCCCAGCATTTT. Its protein is CASSVGGGGQPQHF. Using reference TRBV2 and TRBJ1-5 for the parts outside the CDR3, the full variable domain is EPEVTQTPSHQVTQMGQEVILRCVPISNHLYFYWYRQILGQKVEFLVSFYNNEISEKSEIFDDQFSVERPDGSNFTLKIRSTKLEDSAMYFCASSVGGGGQPQHFGDGTRLSIL.

The gene calls are TRBV6-1 and TRBJ2-1; 7 nucleotides agree with TRBD2. The V gene end was trimmed by 4 bases and the J gene end by 9 bases; junction bases not matched to a gene: 12. The length of the CDR3 is 15 residues. Germline lookup yields CDR1 MNHNS and CDR2 SASEGT. This CDR3 reads CASSVGGGFEVEQFF. The CDR3 DNA follows: TGTGCCAGCAGTGTTGGCGGGGGATTCGAGGTTGAGCAGTTCTTC.

CDR3 sequence reads: CASSFNEKLFF. CDR3 DNA sequence: TGTGCCAGCAGCTTCAATGAAAAACTGTTTTTT. The chain combines TRBV28 with TRBJ1-4, with D unresolved. With 6 bases removed from V and 5 bases from J, the gap between germline ends came to 4 bases. Per the germline V gene, CDR1 is MDHEN and CDR2 is SYDVKM. The CDR3 extends over 11 amino acids.

The chain recombines TRBV5-6 with TRBJ2-7; 7 nucleotides line up with TRBD2. CDR1 and CDR2 (germline): SGHDT, YYEEEE. With 3 bases clipped from V and 4 bases from J, the junction kept 10 bases outside the gene matches. The CDR3 sequence is 15 residues long. This CDR3 reads CASSSGLEGNYEQYF. CDR3 bases: TGTGCCAGCAGCTCAGGACTAGAGGGGAATTACGAGCAGTACTTC.

In its sample, this clone was seen many times. V usage is TRBV6-6 and J usage is TRBJ2-1, with D maybe TRBD2 (5 bases). Trimming stripped 4 bases from V and 7 bases from J, with 8 bases between. The CDR3 loop spans 12 amino acids. Germline V gene data show CDR1 as MNHNY and CDR2 as SVGAGI (reference sequence). The CDR3: CASSSPGNEQFF. CDR3 sequence (DNA): TGTGCCAGCAGTTCCCCGGGGAATGAGCAGTTCTTC.

This clone was observed a handful of times. The chain employs TRBV6-4 and TRBJ2-1, with D perhaps matching TRBD2 (5 bases). CDR3 length equals 15 residues. V was shortened by 0 bases and J by 8 bases, with 14 bases between the two germline ends. CDR1 is MRHNA, CDR2 SNTAGT, per germline. CDR3 nucleotides: TGTGCCAGCAGTGACTCGAGAGGGCCGTCAGATGAGCAGTTCTTC. It translates to CASSDSRGPSDEQFF.

The chain has TRBV6-1 and TRBJ1-5; maybe TRBD1 (5 bases). The CDR3 spans 14 residues. V was cut by 5 bases and J by 4 bases, with 12 bases left in between. Germline V gene lookup returns CDR1 MNHNS and CDR2 SASEGT. CDR3 region: CASSLGLRNQPQHF. The CDR3 region has the DNA TGTGCCAGCAGTTTGGGGCTGAGGAATCAGCCCCAGCATTTT.

The chain joins TRBV28 to TRBJ1-2; D remains ambiguous. Germline V gene sequence: CDR1 MDHEN, CDR2 SYDVKM. This CDR3 has 12 residues. Deletions cut 2 bases from V and 2 bases from J, with 3 bases between. CDR3 in amino acids: CASSLVNYGYTF. CDR3 nucleotide sequence: TGTGCCAGCAGTTTAGTAAACTATGGCTACACCTTC.